A single sample gave rise to the 20 T cell receptor beta chains below, sequenced in a study of OX40 agonist ivuxolimab in advanced cancers. Sequencing used immunoSEQ multiplex PCR; TCRdb keeps in-frame clones, though not all of them. The sample has 100,000 or so clones; about 96% are singletons. The source material was CD4+ or CD8+ T cells sorted from blood, sampled in a trial of the OX40 agonist ivuxolimab. All receptors come from an adult with an advanced solid tumor such as melanoma, head and neck, liver or kidney cancer.

This chain connects TRBV27 to TRBJ2-7; D unresolved. The CDR3 covers 15 residues. In germline, CDR1 is MNHEY, CDR2 SMNVEV (reference sequence). With 4 bases removed from V and 3 bases from J, the gap between germline ends came to 16 bases. CDR3 protein: CASSSPLRGVYEQYF. The DNA for the CDR3 is TGTGCCAGCAGTTCCCCCCTTCGTGGGGTCTACGAGCAGTACTTC.

The chain joins TRBV7-8 to TRBJ1-1, with D hard to call. Germline loops: CDR1 SGHVS, CDR2 FQNEAQ. V shed 5 bases and J shed 0 bases, with 16 bases lying between them. This CDR3 spans 16 amino acids. The CDR3, as DNA: TGTGCCAGCAGCCCCCCTGGGGAGACCTTGAACACTGAAGCTTTCTTT. Its translation: CASSPPGETLNTEAFF.

A few counts support this clone. This rearrangement joins TRBV19 to TRBJ1-5; 7 nucleotides align to TRBD1. CDR3 length equals 14 residues. V shed 2 bases and J 4 bases; nucleotides not matched to a gene: 2. Germline V lookup: CDR1 LNHDA, CDR2 SQIVND (reference sequence). In DNA, the CDR3 is TGTGCCAGTAGTATACAGGGGGGGAATCAGCCCCAGCATTTT. Its translation is CASSIQGGNQPQHF.

The chain recombines TRBV27 with TRBJ2-3, with TRBD1 matching 7 bases. CDR3 size: 16 residues. V was clipped by 5 bases and J by 2 bases; unmatched bases: 10. Germline assignment: CDR1 MNHEY and CDR2 SMNVEV (reference sequence). Here the CDR3 reads CASSPLRDRNTDTQYF. Written as DNA, the CDR3 is TGTGCCAGCAGTCCCCTCCGGGACAGAAACACAGATACGCAGTATTTT.

This chain uses TRBV19 with TRBJ1-5, with D hard to call. This CDR3 comprises 15 residues. V gave up 1 base and J gave up 4 bases, with 11 bases separating them. CDR1 is LNHDA and CDR2 is SQIVND in the germline V gene (reference sequence). CDR3 in amino acids: CASSIVRARNQPQHF. CDR3 DNA: TGTGCCAGTAGTATAGTCAGAGCACGGAATCAGCCCCAGCATTTT.

This clone was seen just once. This sequence joins TRBV7-8 and TRBJ2-7; D remains ambiguous. Germline assignment: CDR1 SGHVS and CDR2 FQNEAQ. The CDR3 is 12 amino acids. V shed 5 bases and J shed 6 bases, with 11 bases lying between them. The CDR3: CASSRTVGEQYF. The CDR3 coding sequence is TGTGCCAGCAGCCGGACCGTTGGCGAGCAGTACTTC.

J is TRBJ1-2 and V is TRBV6-1, with TRBD1 as a possible D gene (6 bases). Per the germline V gene, CDR1 is MNHNS and CDR2 is SASEGT. The CDR3 has 14 amino acids. V dropped 1 base and J dropped 6 bases, with 12 bases sitting between them. CDR3 sequence (DNA): TGTGCCAGCAGTGAAGACAGGGAAGGGGATGGCTACACCTTC. Its translation is CASSEDREGDGYTF.

The chain couples TRBV14 to TRBJ2-7; D uncertain. V was pared by 4 bases and J by 3 bases, with 7 bases between. This CDR3 is 12 amino acids long. The germline CDR1 and CDR2 sequences are SGHDN and FVKESK. CDR3 protein: CASSPSGYEQYF. Written as DNA, the CDR3 is TGTGCCAGCAGCCCGTCAGGCTACGAGCAGTACTTC.

The gene calls are TRBV28 and TRBJ1-3; D is possibly TRBD1 (5 bases). CDR1 and CDR2 (germline): MDHEN, SYDVKM. The V end lost 10 bases, the J end lost 0 bases, and 16 bases lay between the germline ends. The CDR3 has 15 residues. The CDR3 is CATNPRGASGNTIYF. The CDR3 DNA reads TGTGCCACCAACCCACGGGGCGCCTCTGGAAACACCATATATTTT. The variable domain in full, completed from reference TRBV28 and TRBJ1-3, reads DVKVTQSSRYLVKRTGEKVFLECVQDMDHENMFWYRQDPGLGLRLIYFSYDVKMKEKGDIPEGYSVSREKKERFSLILESASTNQTSMYLCATNPRGASGNTIYFGEGSWLTVV.

V usage is TRBV6-1 and J usage is TRBJ2-3; no firm D call. V lost 10 bases, J lost 6 bases, and 11 bases lay in between. The CDR3 is made up of 11 amino acids. Germline values: CDR1 MNHNS, CDR2 SASEGT. The CDR3 spells CATGPWDTQYF. DNA for the CDR3: TGTGCCACCGGACCTTGGGATACGCAGTATTTT.

V and J are TRBV9 and TRBJ2-2; 7 bases map to TRBD1. J gave up 0 bases and V 4 bases, and 9 bases lay outside the gene matches. Germline CDR1 SGDLS, CDR2 YYNGEE. This CDR3 is 17 amino acids long. CDR3 sequence reads: CASSPRPDRANTGELFF. The DNA of the CDR3 is TGTGCCAGCAGCCCCAGACCCGACAGGGCGAACACCGGGGAGCTGTTTTTT.

The chain carries TRBV5-6 and TRBJ1-2, with D perhaps matching TRBD1 (5 bases). Trimming shortened V by 4 bases and J by 2 bases, and 24 bases separated the two germline ends. This CDR3 spans 18 amino acids. Germline V CDR1 and CDR2: SGHDT, YYEEEE. This CDR3 is CASSGTGIREAGNYGYTF. CDR3 DNA sequence: TGTGCCAGCAGCGGCACTGGGATTCGCGAGGCAGGGAACTATGGCTACACCTTC.

The chain has TRBV5-5 and TRBJ2-1; no clear D gene. CDR1 SGHKS and CDR2 YYEKEE come from the germline V gene (reference sequence). This CDR3 has 15 amino acids. Trimming pared 1 base from V and 0 bases from J, leaving 8 bases between. Here the CDR3 reads CASSLFGSSYNEQFF. CDR3 DNA sequence: TGTGCCAGCAGCTTGTTTGGTAGCTCCTACAATGAGCAGTTCTTC.

The J gene is TRBJ1-1, the V gene TRBV5-4; D possibly corresponds to TRBD1 (5 bases). Germline CDR1 and CDR2: SGHNT and YYREEE (reference sequence). The CDR3 is 13 residues long. V dropped 2 bases and J dropped 5 bases, with 10 bases sitting between them. The CDR3 DNA reads as TGTGCCAGCAGCTTCTACGGGGGAACTGAAGCTTTCTTT. Translating it yields CASSFYGGTEAFF.

As regards this clone: This CDR3 is also generated by other DNA sequences in the sample. The chain employs TRBV27 and TRBJ1-2; 8 bases are shared with TRBD1. CDR1 is MNHEY and CDR2 is SMNVEV in the germline V gene (reference sequence). The CDR3 consists of 13 residues. The V segment lost 3 bases and the J segment 3 bases; nucleotides outside the gene matches: 0. The CDR3 spells CASSLTGDYGYTF. CDR3 DNA: TGTGCCAGCAGTTTGACAGGGGACTATGGCTACACCTTC.

The chain uses TRBV27 and TRBJ2-7, with D perhaps given as TRBD1 or TRBD2 (5 bases each). The CDR3 contains 14 residues. CDR1 is MNHEY and CDR2 is SMNVEV in the germline V gene (reference sequence). V was clipped by 6 bases and J by 3 bases, with 15 bases between them. The DNA of the CDR3 is TGTGCCAGCAGCACAGCCGGGACGGACTACGAGCAGTACTTC. The encoded protein is CASSTAGTDYEQYF.

This clone was observed once. The rearrangement joins TRBV5-6 to TRBJ2-7, with D perhaps assigned TRBD1 or TRBD2 (5 bases each). The CDR3 length is 11 residues. Germline values: CDR1 SGHDT, CDR2 YYEEEE. V was clipped by 7 bases and J by 6 bases, with 11 bases between them. CDR3 nucleotides: TGTGCCAGCCGACTCGGGGCCGAGCAGTACTTC. Translated: CASRLGAEQYF.

V gene TRBV28 combines with J gene TRBJ2-7; D is unclear. V lost 8 bases, J lost 8 bases, and 19 bases lay in between. In germline, CDR1 is MDHEN, CDR2 SYDVKM. CDR3 length: 13 residues. The CDR3 loop is CASRIDTAPQQYF. CDR3 nucleotide sequence: TGTGCCAGCCGCATCGATACAGCCCCCCAGCAGTACTTC.

Turning to this clone: Other DNA sequences within the sample encode an identical CDR3. This chain connects TRBV19 to TRBJ1-1; D gene unclear. CDR3 length: 11 amino acids. V lost 7 bases and J lost 4, with 7 bases in between. Per the germline V gene, CDR1 is LNHDA and CDR2 is SQIVND (reference sequence). The CDR3 nucleotides read TGTGCCAGTATATCCACCACTGAAGCTTTCTTT. As protein: CASISTTEAFF. Filled out from reference TRBV19 and TRBJ1-1, the complete variable domain reads DGGITQSPKYLFRKEGQNVTLSCEQNLNHDAMYWYRQDPGQGLRLIYYSQIVNDFQKGDIAEGYSVSREKKESFPLTVTSAQKNPTAFYLCASISTTEAFFGQGTRLTVV.

The rearrangement uses TRBV6-5 and TRBJ2-1; D remains unclear. Germline V gene data show CDR1 as MNHEY and CDR2 as SVGAGI. V was trimmed by 7 bases and J by 5 bases, leaving 15 bases between them. The CDR3 is made up of 14 amino acids. The chain's CDR3 is CASISPQSNNEQFF. The DNA of the CDR3 is TGTGCCAGCATAAGCCCCCAAAGTAACAATGAGCAGTTCTTC.